This T cell receptor beta chain was recorded in a study of breast tumors, draining lymph nodes, adjacent tissues (dated by TCRdb to the mid-2010s). Regarding the complete study: In breast cancer patients, the study compared the TCR beta repertoires of tumor, adjacent nontumor tissue and axillary lymph nodes. In human breast cancer, the study set out to assess how tumor, surrounding tissue and draining lymph node repertoires relate to one another and whether T cells might be exchanged between them. Results and caveats for the whole study, not just this receptor: Tumor and nontumor tissue repertoires were found to be significantly more similar in luminal-like than in basal-like breast cancer. T-cell repertoire diversity in tumors was found to be lower than in lymph nodes but higher than in nontumor tissue, and preferential V and J gene usage was observed. The conclusion that tumor T cells originate in lymph nodes was framed as consistent with a hypothesis rather than directly demonstrated. The data were considered consistent with the idea that most tumor T cells come from the lymph node and then expand in tumor tissue.

As for this clonotype: It lacks a known antigen. Being one base from a much bigger clone, this may be a read error. This CDR3 is missing its conserved last phenylalanine or tryptophan, likely due to a read error.

The axillary draining lymph nodes of breast cancer patients were the source of the lymph node samples. TCRdb names Illumina HiSeq 2000 as the instrument used. Multiplex PCR amplification was used to generate the TCR beta chain libraries. The amplified TCR beta chain products were analyzed by high-throughput sequencing. TCRdb cleaned the public reads at Q25 with fastp, built clones with MiXCR and kept in-frame beta chains. CDR3 protein sequences are deduplicated, and each keeps its most common genes and DNA. The sample table shows about 80,000 distinct CDR3 sequences, and 15% to 20% are seen once. The ten largest clones capture about 2.2% of the sample. The sequenced material came from axillary lymph node tissue. This TCR was recovered from a female donor with breast cancer. Some clones in this sample may be carry-over from other donors' samples.

The nucleotide sequence reads as follows: TGTGCCAGCTCCCAGTCTTACAATGAGCAGTTCCTC. This yields the protein CASSQSYNEQFL. The chain links TRBV6-6 with TRBJ2-1; the D gene remains uncertain. Trimming takes 8 bases from V and 4 bases from J, and the germline ends sit 9 bases apart. Looking up the germline V gene (reference sequence) yields CDR1 MNHNY and CDR2 SVGAGI. Counting both end residues, the CDR3 totals 12 amino acids. Only the CDR3 region is kept as DNA, spanning 36 bases read in frame from base 1.